Presented here are 27 T cell receptor beta chains from one specimen sequenced in a study of blood T cell repertoires in COVID-19. Here immunoSEQ multiplex PCR was the method, and the copy in TCRdb shows in-frame clones only, minus some. Of 120,000 to 150,000 clones listed, 75% to 85% are singletons. The sample consisted of peripheral blood. The receptors originated from an elderly woman with acute or convalescent COVID-19.

The chain uses TRBV7-6 and TRBJ2-5; a weak D match, TRBD2 (6 bases). Germline loops: CDR1 SGHVS, CDR2 FNYEAQ. Trimming shortened V by 5 bases and J by 13 bases, and 17 bases separated the two germline ends. The CDR3 consists of 12 residues. The CDR3: CASSPWTTSRYF. In DNA form, the CDR3 reads TGTGCCAGCAGCCCCTGGACTACTTCCAGGTACTTC.

The CDR3 coding sequence is TGTGCCAGCAATGAGGTCCTCGAGAACACCGGGGAGCTGTTTTTT. It specifies CASNEVLENTGELFF. The rearrangement uses TRBV7-9 and TRBJ2-2; D remains ambiguous. The CDR3 runs 15 residues. V was cut by 7 bases and J by 1 base, with 13 bases left in between. The germline V gene encodes CDR1 SEHNR and CDR2 FQNEAQ (reference sequence).

The chain combines TRBV4-1 with TRBJ2-5; D might be TRBD2 (6 bases). The CDR3 is 16 amino acids. Germline V gene lookup returns CDR1 MGHRA and CDR2 YSYEKL. The V gene lost 0 bases and the J gene lost 2 bases, with 13 bases spanning the gap. The CDR3 bases are TGCGCCAGCAGCCAAGATTCAGTGGGGGGACAAGAGACCCAGTACTTC. This sequence encodes CASSQDSVGGQETQYF.

The rearrangement uses TRBV5-1 and TRBJ1-1; a possible D gene is TRBD1 (6 bases). The CDR3 has 12 amino acids. Germline V gives CDR1 SGHRS, CDR2 YFSETQ. The germline V and J ends were trimmed by 6 bases and 4 bases, with 10 bases remaining between them. For the CDR3, the DNA is TGCGCCAGCACGGACAGAGCCACTGAAGCTTTCTTT. Translated: CASTDRATEAFF.

This chain joins TRBV7-2 and TRBJ1-5; a possible D gene is TRBD1 (5 bases). Per germline, CDR1 SGHTA and CDR2 FQGNSA. The CDR3 length is 13 residues. V shed 1 base and J shed 8 bases, with 9 bases lying between them. For the CDR3, the DNA is TGTGCCAGCAGCTTAGACAGGAATAAGCCCCAGCATTTT. It codes for CASSLDRNKPQHF. The full variable domain, in which reference TRBV7-2 and TRBJ1-5 provide the parts outside the CDR3, is GAGVSQSPSNKVTEKGKDVELRCDPISGHTALYWYRQSLGQGLEFLIYFQGNSAPDKSGLPSDRFSAERTGGSVSTLTIQRTQQEDSAVYLCASSLDRNKPQHFGDGTRLSIL.

The chain has TRBV2 and TRBJ1-1, with no clear D. Germline V gives CDR1 SNHLY, CDR2 FYNNEI. With 3 bases removed from V and 4 bases from J, the gap between germline ends came to 6 bases. This CDR3 region has 12 residues. CDR3 nucleotide sequence: TGTGCCAGCAGTGAGGCTCGCACTGAAGCTTTCTTT. Encoded protein: CASSEARTEAFF.

The V call is TRBV5-4, the J call TRBJ2-2; no reliable D call. This CDR3 region has 13 residues. Germline CDR1 is SGHNT and CDR2 is YYREEE (reference sequence). V lost 4 bases, J lost 6 bases, and 10 bases lay in between. CDR3: CASSEYSSGELFF. CDR3 in DNA: TGTGCCAGCAGCGAGTACAGCTCCGGGGAGCTGTTTTTT.

This clone has just a few counts. Here the CDR3 DNA reads TGTGCCAGTAGCGGACAGGGGTCCAATGAGCAGTTCTTC. This translates into CASSGQGSNEQFF. The rearrangement links TRBV19 to TRBJ2-1; the match to TRBD1 covers 9 bases. Looked up from germline, CDR1 is LNHDA and CDR2 is SQIVND (reference sequence). V was clipped by 6 bases and J by 6 bases; unmatched bases: 3. The CDR3 spans 13 residues.

This chain joins TRBV19 and TRBJ1-5; D is uncertain. V lost 4 bases and J 5 bases, leaving 9 bases between the germline ends. The CDR3 consists of 13 residues. Germline V CDR1 and CDR2: LNHDA, SQIVND (reference sequence). The CDR3 sequence: CASSRQSDQPQHF. In nucleotides, the CDR3 is TGTGCCAGTAGTAGGCAGTCTGATCAGCCCCAGCATTTT.

The CDR3 DNA reads as TGTGCCACCAGCAGAGCGGGAGCGGGGGAGCAGTACTTC. This translates into CATSRAGAGEQYF. This chain connects TRBV15 to TRBJ2-7; 7 nucleotides agree with TRBD2. The CDR3 covers 13 residues. CDR1 is LNHNV, CDR2 YYDKDF, per germline (reference sequence). Trimming cost V 1 base and J 7 bases; bases outside gene matches: 4.

The chain links TRBV5-1 to TRBJ2-5, with 8 bases matching TRBD2. The V gene end was trimmed by 1 base and the J gene end by 2 bases; junction bases not matched to a gene: 1. This CDR3 comprises 14 residues. Germline lookup yields CDR1 SGHRS and CDR2 YFSETQ. CDR3 nucleotide sequence: TGCGCCAGCAGCTTGAGCGGGGGACAAGAGACCCAGTACTTC. Protein product: CASSLSGGQETQYF.

The V call is TRBV5-4, the J call TRBJ1-5, with D hard to call. The germline V gene has CDR1 SGHNT and CDR2 YYREEE (reference sequence). V gave up 0 bases and J gave up 2 bases, with 6 bases separating them. This CDR3 is 14 amino acids long. In nucleotides, the CDR3 is TGTGCCAGCAGCTTGGCAGGTGGCAATCAGCCCCAGCATTTT. It is translated as CASSLAGGNQPQHF.

V is TRBV6-5 and J is TRBJ2-1; 8 bases are shared with TRBD1. CDR1 is MNHEY, CDR2 SVGAGI, per germline. The CDR3 has 13 residues. The junction had 9 bases not matched to a gene; V was cut back by 7 bases and J by 10 bases. CDR3 bases: TGTGCCAGCACCGTACCAGGGGGCAAGGAGCAGTTCTTC. This codes for CASTVPGGKEQFF.

The chain carries TRBV29-1 and TRBJ1-2; the match to TRBD1 covers 11 bases. Germline lookup yields CDR1 SQVTM and CDR2 ANQGSEA. The CDR3 runs 13 residues. V lost 6 bases, J lost 8 bases, and 8 bases stayed unmatched. In nucleotides, the CDR3 is TGCAGCGTCTTCCGGGACAGGGGGAACGGCTACACCTTC. It translates to CSVFRDRGNGYTF.

This chain joins TRBV10-1 and TRBJ2-1; the D gene is possibly TRBD2 (5 bases). From germline, CDR1 is WNHNN and CDR2 SYGVQD (reference sequence). The CDR3 spans 17 residues. The V end lost 0 bases, the J end lost 0 bases, and 12 bases lay between the germline ends. DNA of the CDR3: TGCGCCAGCAGTGAGTCTAGGACTTTTAGCTCCTACAATGAGCAGTTCTTC. This gives the protein CASSESRTFSSYNEQFF.

V is TRBV29-1 and J is TRBJ1-5; D gene unclear. Between the trimmed V and J ends, which lost 3 bases and 3 bases, there was a span of 9 bases. The germline V gene has CDR1 SQVTM and CDR2 ANQGSEA. The CDR3 contains 13 residues. The CDR3 is CSVEFQANQPQHF. CDR3 coding DNA: TGCAGCGTTGAGTTCCAGGCCAATCAGCCCCAGCATTTT.

The rearrangement joins TRBV27 to TRBJ1-2, with D maybe TRBD1 (6 bases). In germline, CDR1 is MNHEY, CDR2 SMNVEV (reference sequence). V shed 1 base and J shed 4 bases, with 13 bases lying between them. The CDR3 is 15 amino acids. The CDR3 sequence: CASSLWAGATYGYTF. The CDR3 region has the DNA TGTGCCAGCAGTTTATGGGCGGGGGCGACCTATGGCTACACCTTC.

This clone was seen just once. V and J are TRBV15 and TRBJ2-7; 7 bases are shared with TRBD1. CDR1 LNHNV and CDR2 YYDKDF come from the germline V gene (reference sequence). The CDR3 is made up of 14 amino acids. V trimming: 3 bases; J trimming: 3 bases; junction bases outside the gene matches: 5. CDR3 protein: CATSSGDSDYEQYF. CDR3 in DNA: TGTGCCACCAGCAGTGGGGACAGCGACTACGAGCAGTACTTC.

This clone has a handful of counts. This sequence joins TRBV3-1 (or the pseudogene TRBV3-2) and TRBJ1-4; 8 bases are a match to TRBD1. The CDR3 spans 14 residues. Germline V gives CDR1 LGHDT, CDR2 YNNKEL (reference sequence). J lost 7 bases, V lost 5 bases, and 6 bases had no gene match. CDR3 nucleotides: TGTGCCAGCAGCAAAAGGACAGGGACTGAAAAACTGTTTTTT. It yields the protein CASSKRTGTEKLFF.

The V gene is TRBV5-4, the J gene TRBJ2-1, with D possibly matching TRBD1 (6 bases). The ends were cut back, 0 bases at V and 3 bases at J, with 19 bases in the middle. CDR1 is SGHNT and CDR2 is YYREEE in the germline V gene (reference sequence). The CDR3 spans 18 residues. CDR3 amino acids: CASSLGRGGSYGYNEQFF. The CDR3 DNA reads as TGTGCCAGCAGCTTGGGCAGGGGCGGTAGCTATGGCTACAATGAGCAGTTCTTC.

The chain couples TRBV11-2 to TRBJ1-2, with TRBD1 identical over 7 bases. The CDR3 has 14 amino acids. The V gene end was trimmed by 4 bases and the J gene end by 5 bases; junction bases not matched to a gene: 7. CDR1 is SGHAT, CDR2 FQNNGV, per germline. The CDR3 protein is CASSSQGINYGYTF. CDR3 nucleotides: TGTGCCAGCAGCTCACAGGGGATTAATTATGGCTACACCTTC.

The chain joins TRBV3-1 (or the pseudogene TRBV3-2) to TRBJ2-2; 8 positions agree with TRBD1. Unmatched junction bases numbered 8, after V lost 6 bases and J lost 2 bases. Germline loops: CDR1 LGHDT, CDR2 YNNKEL (reference sequence). The CDR3 is 16 residues long. The chain's CDR3 is CASSRDRGYNTGELFF. CDR3 DNA sequence: TGTGCCAGCAGTCGCGACAGGGGCTATAACACCGGGGAGCTGTTTTTT.

The CDR3 reads CASGDRVGQPQHF. The CDR3 DNA reads TGTGCCAGCGGAGACAGGGTTGGTCAGCCCCAGCATTTT. J is TRBJ1-5 and V is TRBV7-8; TRBD1 matches 7 bases. Per germline, CDR1 SGHVS and CDR2 FQNEAQ. V trimming: 8 bases; J trimming: 6 bases; junction bases outside the gene matches: 7. The CDR3 extends over 13 amino acids.

This clone occurred a few times. CDR3 sequence (DNA): TGTGCCAGTAGTGCGCGACCAGGGATGGCGGATCAGCCCCAGCATTTT. This translates into CASSARPGMADQPQHF. The V gene is TRBV19, the J gene TRBJ1-5; D might be TRBD1 (5 bases). Trimming left V 5 bases short and J 5 bases short, with 19 bases between. Germline CDR1 and CDR2: LNHDA and SQIVND (reference sequence). The CDR3 extends over 16 amino acids.

The CDR3 DNA is TGCGCCAGCAGCCCCGCGGGGGAGGGAAGAGAGACCCAGTACTTC. Translation gives CASSPAGEGRETQYF. The chain joins TRBV5-1 to TRBJ2-5, with 7 nucleotides matching TRBD2. Per the germline V gene, CDR1 is SGHRS and CDR2 is YFSETQ. The CDR3 loop spans 15 amino acids. Trimming at V came to 4 bases and at J to 4 bases, leaving 10 bases not matched to a gene.

A single count supports this clone. The chain has TRBV3-1 (or the pseudogene TRBV3-2) and TRBJ1-1; unclear D gene. CDR1 and CDR2 (germline): LGHDT, YNNKEL (reference sequence). CDR3 length: 16 residues. Trimming pared 4 bases from V and 1 base from J, leaving 16 bases between. The CDR3 DNA sequence: TGTGCCAGCAGCCCTAGATTTTTGGCAGCGAACACTGAAGCTTTCTTT. Its translation is CASSPRFLAANTEAFF.

The gene calls are TRBV10-3 and TRBJ2-5, with 11 bases lining up with TRBD2. This CDR3 region has 16 residues. The V and J ends lost 3 bases and 2 bases, in that order; junction bases with no gene match: 5. Germline loops: CDR1 ENHRY, CDR2 SYGVKD. The CDR3 DNA reads TGTGCCATCAGTGAAGGACTAGCGGGCCTTCAAGAGACCCAGTACTTC. Amino acid sequence: CAISEGLAGLQETQYF.